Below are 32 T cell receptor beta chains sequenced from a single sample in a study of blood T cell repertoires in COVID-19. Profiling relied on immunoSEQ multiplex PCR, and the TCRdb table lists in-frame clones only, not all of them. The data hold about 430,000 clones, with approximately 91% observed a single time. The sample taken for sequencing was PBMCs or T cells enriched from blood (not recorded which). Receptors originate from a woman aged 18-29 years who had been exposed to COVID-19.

Written as DNA, the CDR3 is TGTGCCAGCAGTGAAGGGGACAGGAGACAGCTCAATCAGCCCCAGCATTTT. Protein: CASSEGDRRQLNQPQHF. V usage is TRBV2 and J usage is TRBJ1-5; 8 bases line up with TRBD1. The length of the CDR3 is 17 residues. Germline values: CDR1 SNHLY, CDR2 FYNNEI. V lost 1 base, J lost 3 bases, and 8 bases stayed unmatched.

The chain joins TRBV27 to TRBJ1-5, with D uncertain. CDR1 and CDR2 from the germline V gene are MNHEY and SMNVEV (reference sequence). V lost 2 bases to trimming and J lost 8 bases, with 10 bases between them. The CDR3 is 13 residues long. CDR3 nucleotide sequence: TGTGCCAGCAGTTTACCGGGGAGAGAGCCCCAGCATTTT. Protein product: CASSLPGREPQHF.

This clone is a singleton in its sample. Written as DNA, the CDR3 is TGTGCCAGCAGCTTAGGCAGGGCAGGGTCTAATGAAAAACTGTTTTTT. Protein product: CASSLGRAGSNEKLFF. The chain links TRBV7-9 to TRBJ1-4; possibly TRBD1 for D (5 bases). V was pared by 1 base and J by 3 bases, with 12 bases between. Germline V CDR1 and CDR2: SEHNR, FQNEAQ (reference sequence). The CDR3 consists of 16 residues.

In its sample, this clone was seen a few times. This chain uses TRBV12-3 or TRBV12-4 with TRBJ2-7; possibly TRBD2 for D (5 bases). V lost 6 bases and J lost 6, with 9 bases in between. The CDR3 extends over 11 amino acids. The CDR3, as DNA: TGTGCCAGCAGCTGGAGGAGCGAGCAGTACTTC. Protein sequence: CASSWRSEQYF.

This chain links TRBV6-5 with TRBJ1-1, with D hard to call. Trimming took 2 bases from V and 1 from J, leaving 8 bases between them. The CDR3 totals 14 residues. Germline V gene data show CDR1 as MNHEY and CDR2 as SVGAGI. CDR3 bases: TGTGCCAGCAGTTACCTTAGCCCGAACACTGAAGCTTTCTTT. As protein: CASSYLSPNTEAFF.

The CDR3 loop is CASSLTGEGSPLHF. CDR3 nucleotide sequence: TGTGCCAGCAGCTTAACTGGGGAGGGTTCACCCCTCCACTTT. The chain joins TRBV7-3 to TRBJ1-6, with D uncertain. V lost 0 bases and J lost 9, with 9 bases in between. Germline assignment: CDR1 SGHTA and CDR2 FQGTGA. This CDR3 spans 14 amino acids.

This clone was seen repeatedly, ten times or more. The CDR3 loop reads CASRDREGSPLHF. CDR3 in DNA: TGCGCCAGCAGGGACAGGGAAGGTTCACCCCTCCACTTT. The gene calls are TRBV5-1 and TRBJ1-6; 8 bases line up with TRBD1. Germline CDR1 is SGHRS and CDR2 is YFSETQ. The CDR3 extends over 13 amino acids. V gave up 5 bases and J gave up 9 bases; unmatched junction bases: 4.

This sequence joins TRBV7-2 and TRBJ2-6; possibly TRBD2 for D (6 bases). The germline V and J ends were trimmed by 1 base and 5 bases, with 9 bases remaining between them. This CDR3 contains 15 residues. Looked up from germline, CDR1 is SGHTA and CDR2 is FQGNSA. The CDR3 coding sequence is TGTGCCAGCAGCTTAGGGGGGGTCTGGGCCAACGTCCTGACTTTC. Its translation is CASSLGGVWANVLTF.

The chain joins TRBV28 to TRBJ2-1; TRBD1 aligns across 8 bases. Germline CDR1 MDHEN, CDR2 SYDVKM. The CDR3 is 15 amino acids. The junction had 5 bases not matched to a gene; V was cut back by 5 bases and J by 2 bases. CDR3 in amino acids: CASSQTTGAYNEQFF. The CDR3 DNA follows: TGTGCCAGCAGTCAAACGACAGGGGCCTACAATGAGCAGTTCTTC.

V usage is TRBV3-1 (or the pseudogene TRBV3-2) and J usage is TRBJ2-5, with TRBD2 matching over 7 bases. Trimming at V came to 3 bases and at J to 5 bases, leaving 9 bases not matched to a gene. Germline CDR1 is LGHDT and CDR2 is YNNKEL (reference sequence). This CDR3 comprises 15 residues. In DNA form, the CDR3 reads TGTGCCAGCAGCCAGGGAGGCGGGGGTAAGGAGACCCAGTACTTC. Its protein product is CASSQGGGGKETQYF.

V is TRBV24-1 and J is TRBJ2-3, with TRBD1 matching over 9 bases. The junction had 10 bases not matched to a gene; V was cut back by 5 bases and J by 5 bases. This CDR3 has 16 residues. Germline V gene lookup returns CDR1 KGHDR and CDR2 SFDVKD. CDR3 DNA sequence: TGTGCCACCAGTGTTGGAACCGGGACAGGGTTAGATACGCAGTATTTT. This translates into CATSVGTGTGLDTQYF.

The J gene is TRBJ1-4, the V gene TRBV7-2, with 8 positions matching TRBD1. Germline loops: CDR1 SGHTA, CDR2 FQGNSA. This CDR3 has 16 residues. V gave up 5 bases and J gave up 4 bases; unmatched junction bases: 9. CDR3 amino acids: CASSPERTGYNEKLFF. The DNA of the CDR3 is TGTGCCAGCAGCCCCGAAAGGACAGGGTATAATGAAAAACTGTTTTTT.

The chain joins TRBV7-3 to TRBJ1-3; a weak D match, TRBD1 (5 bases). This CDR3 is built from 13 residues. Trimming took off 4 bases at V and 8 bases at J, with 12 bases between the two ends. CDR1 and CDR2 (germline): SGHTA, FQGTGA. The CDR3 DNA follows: TGTGCCAGCAGCTCTCAGGGTACGGACACCATATATTTT. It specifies CASSSQGTDTIYF. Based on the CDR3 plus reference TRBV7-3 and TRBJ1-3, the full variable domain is GAGVSQTPSNKVTEKGKYVELRCDPISGHTALYWYRQSLGQGPEFLIYFQGTGAADDSGLPNDRFFAVRPEGSVSTLKIQRTERGDSAVYLCASSSQGTDTIYFGEGSWLTVV.

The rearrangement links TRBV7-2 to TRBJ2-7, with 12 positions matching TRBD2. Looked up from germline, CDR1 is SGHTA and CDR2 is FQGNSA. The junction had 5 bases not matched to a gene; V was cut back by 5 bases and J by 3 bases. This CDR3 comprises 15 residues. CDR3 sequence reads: CASSPPTSGGYEQYF. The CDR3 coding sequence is TGTGCCAGCAGCCCGCCGACTAGCGGGGGCTACGAGCAGTACTTC.

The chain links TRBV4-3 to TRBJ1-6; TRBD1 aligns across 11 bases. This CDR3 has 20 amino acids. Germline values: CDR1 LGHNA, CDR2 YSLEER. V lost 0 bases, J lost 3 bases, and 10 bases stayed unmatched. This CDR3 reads CASSQDPEDRGRSYNSPLHF. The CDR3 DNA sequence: TGCGCCAGCAGCCAAGATCCTGAGGACAGGGGGCGCAGCTATAATTCACCCCTCCACTTT.

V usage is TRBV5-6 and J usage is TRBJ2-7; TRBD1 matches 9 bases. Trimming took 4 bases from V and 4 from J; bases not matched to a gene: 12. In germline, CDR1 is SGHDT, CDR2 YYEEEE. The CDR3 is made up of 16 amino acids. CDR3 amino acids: CASSRAGTGSRYEQYF. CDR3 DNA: TGTGCCAGCAGCAGGGCCGGGACAGGGAGTAGGTACGAGCAGTACTTC.

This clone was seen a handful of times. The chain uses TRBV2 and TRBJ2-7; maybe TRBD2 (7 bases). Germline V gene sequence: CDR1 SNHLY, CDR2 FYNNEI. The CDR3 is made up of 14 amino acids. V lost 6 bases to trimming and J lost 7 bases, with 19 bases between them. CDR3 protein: CASSSRGGWVEQYF. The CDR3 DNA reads TGTGCCAGCAGCTCGAGGGGGGGCTGGGTGGAGCAGTACTTC.

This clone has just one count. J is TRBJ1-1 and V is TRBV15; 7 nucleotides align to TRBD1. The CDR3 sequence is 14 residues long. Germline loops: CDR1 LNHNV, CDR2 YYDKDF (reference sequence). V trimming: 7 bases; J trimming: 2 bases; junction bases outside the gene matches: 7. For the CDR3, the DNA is TGTGCCACCACCATGGACAGGACTAACACTGAAGCTTTCTTT. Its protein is CATTMDRTNTEAFF.

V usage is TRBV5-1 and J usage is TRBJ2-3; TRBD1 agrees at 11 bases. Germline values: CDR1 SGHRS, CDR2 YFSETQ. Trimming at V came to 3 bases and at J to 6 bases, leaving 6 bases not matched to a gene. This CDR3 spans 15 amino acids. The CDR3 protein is CASSSGQGARDTQYF. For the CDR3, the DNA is TGCGCCAGCAGCTCAGGACAGGGGGCGAGGGATACGCAGTATTTT.

The CDR3 DNA follows: TGCAGTGCTAGTAGGACTAGCGGGAATTACGAGCAGTACTTC. This encodes CSASRTSGNYEQYF. The chain has TRBV20-1 and TRBJ2-7; the match to TRBD2 covers 12 bases. The J segment lost 4 bases and the V segment lost 3 bases, leaving 4 bases of the junction unmatched. The CDR3 has 14 amino acids. Germline values: CDR1 DFQATT, CDR2 SNEGSKA (reference sequence).

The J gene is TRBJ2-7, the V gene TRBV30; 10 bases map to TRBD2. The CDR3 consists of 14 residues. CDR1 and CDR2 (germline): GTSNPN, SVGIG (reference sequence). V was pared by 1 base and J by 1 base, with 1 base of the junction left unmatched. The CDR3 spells CAWSGTSGSYEQYF. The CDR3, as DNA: TGTGCCTGGAGTGGGACTAGCGGTTCCTACGAGCAGTACTTC.

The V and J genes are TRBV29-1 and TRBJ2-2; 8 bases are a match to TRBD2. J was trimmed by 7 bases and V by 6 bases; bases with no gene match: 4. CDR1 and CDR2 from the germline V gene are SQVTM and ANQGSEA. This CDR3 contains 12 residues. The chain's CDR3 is CSVRGGNGELFF. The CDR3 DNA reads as TGCAGCGTCCGGGGGGGGAACGGGGAGCTGTTTTTT.

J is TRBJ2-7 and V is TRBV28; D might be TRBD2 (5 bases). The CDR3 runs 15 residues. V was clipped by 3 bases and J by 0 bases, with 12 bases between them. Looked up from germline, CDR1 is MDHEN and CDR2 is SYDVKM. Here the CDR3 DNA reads TGTGCCAGCAGTTTGTTTAGCGCGAGCTCCTACGAGCAGTACTTC. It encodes CASSLFSASSYEQYF.

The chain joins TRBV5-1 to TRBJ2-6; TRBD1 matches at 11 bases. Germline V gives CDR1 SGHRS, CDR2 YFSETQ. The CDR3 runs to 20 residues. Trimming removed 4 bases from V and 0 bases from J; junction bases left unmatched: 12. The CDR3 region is CASSKGQGVGTGSGANVLTF. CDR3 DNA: TGCGCCAGCAGCAAGGGACAGGGGGTAGGGACGGGCTCTGGGGCCAACGTCCTGACTTTC. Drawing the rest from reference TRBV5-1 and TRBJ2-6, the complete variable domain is KAGVTQTPRYLIKTRGQQVTLSCSPISGHRSVSWYQQTPGQGLQFLFEYFSETQRNKGNFPGRFSGRQFSNSRSEMNVSTLELGDSALYLCASSKGQGVGTGSGANVLTFGAGSRLTVL.

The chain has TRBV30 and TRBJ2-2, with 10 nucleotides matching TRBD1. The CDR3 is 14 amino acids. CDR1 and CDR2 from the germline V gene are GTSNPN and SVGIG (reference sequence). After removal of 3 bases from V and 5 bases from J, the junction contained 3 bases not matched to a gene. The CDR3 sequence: CAWRDRGGTGELFF. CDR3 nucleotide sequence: TGTGCCTGGAGGGACAGGGGGGGGACCGGGGAGCTGTTTTTT.

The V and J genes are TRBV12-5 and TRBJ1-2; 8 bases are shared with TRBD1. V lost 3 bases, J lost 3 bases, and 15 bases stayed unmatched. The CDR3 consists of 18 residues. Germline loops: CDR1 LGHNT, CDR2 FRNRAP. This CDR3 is CASGFQTGAPGRDYGYTF. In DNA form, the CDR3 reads TGTGCTAGTGGTTTTCAGACAGGGGCCCCCGGGAGAGACTATGGCTACACCTTC.

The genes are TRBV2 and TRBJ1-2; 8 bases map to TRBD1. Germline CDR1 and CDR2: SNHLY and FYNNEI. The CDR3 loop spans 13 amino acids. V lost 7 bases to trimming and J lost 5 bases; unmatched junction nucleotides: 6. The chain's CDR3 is CASNGQGIYGYTF. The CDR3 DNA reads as TGTGCCAGCAATGGACAGGGAATTTATGGCTACACCTTC.

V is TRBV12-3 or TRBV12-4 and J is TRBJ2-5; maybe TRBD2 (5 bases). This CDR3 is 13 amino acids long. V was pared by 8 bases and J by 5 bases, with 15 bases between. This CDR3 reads CASGSFPGETQYF. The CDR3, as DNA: TGTGCCAGCGGCTCCTTCCCGGGGGAGACCCAGTACTTC.

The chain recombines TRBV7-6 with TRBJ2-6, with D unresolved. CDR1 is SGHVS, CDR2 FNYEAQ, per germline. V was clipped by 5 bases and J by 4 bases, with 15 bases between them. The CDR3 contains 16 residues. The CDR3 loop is CASSRHAEAGANVLTF. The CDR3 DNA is TGTGCCAGCAGCCGCCACGCCGAGGCAGGGGCCAACGTCCTGACTTTC.

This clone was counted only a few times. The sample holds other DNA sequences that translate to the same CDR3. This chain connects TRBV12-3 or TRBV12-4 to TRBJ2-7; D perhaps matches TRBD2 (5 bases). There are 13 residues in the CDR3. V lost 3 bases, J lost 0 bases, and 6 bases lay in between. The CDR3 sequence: CASSFGSSYEQYF. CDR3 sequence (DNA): TGTGCCAGCAGTTTTGGGAGCTCCTACGAGCAGTACTTC.

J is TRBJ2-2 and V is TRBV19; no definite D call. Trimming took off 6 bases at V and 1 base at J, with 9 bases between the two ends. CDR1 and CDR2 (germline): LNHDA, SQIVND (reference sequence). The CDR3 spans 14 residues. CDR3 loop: CASSNHKNTGELFF. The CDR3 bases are TGTGCCAGTAGCAACCACAAGAACACCGGGGAGCTGTTTTTT.

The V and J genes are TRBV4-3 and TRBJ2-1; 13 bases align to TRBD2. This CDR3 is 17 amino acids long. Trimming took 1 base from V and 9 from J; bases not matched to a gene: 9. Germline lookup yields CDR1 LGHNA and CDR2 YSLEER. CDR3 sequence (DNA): TGCGCCAGCAGCCAAGCCCCACTAGCGGGGGGGTTCTCTGAGCAGTTCTTC. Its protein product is CASSQAPLAGGFSEQFF.